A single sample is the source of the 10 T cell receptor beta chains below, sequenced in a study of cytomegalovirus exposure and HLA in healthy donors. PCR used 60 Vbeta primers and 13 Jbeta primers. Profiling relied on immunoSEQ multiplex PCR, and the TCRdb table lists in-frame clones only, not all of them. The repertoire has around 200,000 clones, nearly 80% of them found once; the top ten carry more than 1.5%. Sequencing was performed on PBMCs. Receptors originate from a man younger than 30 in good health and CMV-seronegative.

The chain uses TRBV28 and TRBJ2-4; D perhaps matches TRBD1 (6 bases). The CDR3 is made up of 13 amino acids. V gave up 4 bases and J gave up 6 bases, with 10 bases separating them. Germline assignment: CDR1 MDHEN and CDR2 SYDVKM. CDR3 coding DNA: TGTGCCAGCAGTTCAACAGGGAGAAACATTCAGTACTTC. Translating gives CASSSTGRNIQYF.

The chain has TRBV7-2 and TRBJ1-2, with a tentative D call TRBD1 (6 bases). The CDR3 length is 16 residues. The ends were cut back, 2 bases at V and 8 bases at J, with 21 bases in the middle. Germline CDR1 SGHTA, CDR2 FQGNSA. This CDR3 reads CASSLHATGNVGGYTF. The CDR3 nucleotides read TGTGCCAGCAGCTTACACGCAACAGGGAATGTAGGCGGCTACACCTTC.

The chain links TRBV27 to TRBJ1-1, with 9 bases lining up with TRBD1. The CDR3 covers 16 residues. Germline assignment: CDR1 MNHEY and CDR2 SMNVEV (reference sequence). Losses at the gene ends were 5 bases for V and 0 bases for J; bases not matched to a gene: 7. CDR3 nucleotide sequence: TGTGCCAGCAGTGGTGGGACAGGGACTATGAACACTGAAGCTTTCTTT. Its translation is CASSGGTGTMNTEAFF.

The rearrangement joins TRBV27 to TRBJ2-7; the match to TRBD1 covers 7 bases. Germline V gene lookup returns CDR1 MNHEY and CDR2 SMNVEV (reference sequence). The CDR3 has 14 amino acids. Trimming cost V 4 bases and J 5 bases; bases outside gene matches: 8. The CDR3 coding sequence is TGTGCCAGCAGTTCCCAGGACAGGTGGGACGAGCAGTACTTC. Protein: CASSSQDRWDEQYF.

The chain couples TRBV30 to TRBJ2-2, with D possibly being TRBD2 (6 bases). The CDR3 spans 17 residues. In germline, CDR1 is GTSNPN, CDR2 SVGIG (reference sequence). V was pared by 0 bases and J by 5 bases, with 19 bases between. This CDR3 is CAWSVYPGGVGTGELFF. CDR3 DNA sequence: TGTGCCTGGAGTGTATATCCCGGGGGAGTGGGGACCGGGGAGCTGTTTTTT.

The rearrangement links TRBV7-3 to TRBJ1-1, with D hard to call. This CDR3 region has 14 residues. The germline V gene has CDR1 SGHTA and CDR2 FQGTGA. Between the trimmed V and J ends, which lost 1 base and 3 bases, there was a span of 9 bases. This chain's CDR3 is CASSLRGSYTEAFF. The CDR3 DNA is TGTGCCAGCAGCTTAAGAGGCAGCTACACTGAAGCTTTCTTT.

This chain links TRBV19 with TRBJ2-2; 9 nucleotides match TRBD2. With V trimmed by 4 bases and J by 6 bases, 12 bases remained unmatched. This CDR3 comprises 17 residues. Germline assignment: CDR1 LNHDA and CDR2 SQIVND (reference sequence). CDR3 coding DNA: TGTGCCAGTAGTACACCATCTAGCGGGAAGGGACCCGGGGAGCTGTTTTTT. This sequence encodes CASSTPSSGKGPGELFF.

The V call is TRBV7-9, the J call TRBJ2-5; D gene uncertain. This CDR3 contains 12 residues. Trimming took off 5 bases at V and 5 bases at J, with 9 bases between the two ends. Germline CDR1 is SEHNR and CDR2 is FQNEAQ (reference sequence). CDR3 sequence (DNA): TGTGCCAGCAGCGCCCAACTGGAGACCCAGTACTTC. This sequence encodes CASSAQLETQYF.

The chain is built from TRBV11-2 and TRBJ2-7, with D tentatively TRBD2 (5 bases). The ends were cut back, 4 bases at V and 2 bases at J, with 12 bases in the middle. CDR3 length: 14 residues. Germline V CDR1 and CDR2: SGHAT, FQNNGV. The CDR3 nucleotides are TGTGCCAGCAGCTCTGACGGGGTCCCCTACGAGCAGTACTTC. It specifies CASSSDGVPYEQYF. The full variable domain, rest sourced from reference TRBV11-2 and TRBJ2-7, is EAGVAQSPRYKIIEKRQSVAFWCNPISGHATLYWYQQILGQGPKLLIQFQNNGVVDDSQLPKDRFSAERLKGVDSTLKIQPAKLEDSAVYLCASSSDGVPYEQYFGPGTRLTVT.

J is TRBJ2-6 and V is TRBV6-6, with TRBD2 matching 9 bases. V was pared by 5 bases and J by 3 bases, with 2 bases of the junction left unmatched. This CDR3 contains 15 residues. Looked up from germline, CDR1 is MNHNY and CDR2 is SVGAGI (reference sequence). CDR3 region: CASSLAGYGANVLTF. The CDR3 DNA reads TGTGCCAGCAGTCTAGCGGGGTATGGGGCCAACGTCCTGACTTTC.